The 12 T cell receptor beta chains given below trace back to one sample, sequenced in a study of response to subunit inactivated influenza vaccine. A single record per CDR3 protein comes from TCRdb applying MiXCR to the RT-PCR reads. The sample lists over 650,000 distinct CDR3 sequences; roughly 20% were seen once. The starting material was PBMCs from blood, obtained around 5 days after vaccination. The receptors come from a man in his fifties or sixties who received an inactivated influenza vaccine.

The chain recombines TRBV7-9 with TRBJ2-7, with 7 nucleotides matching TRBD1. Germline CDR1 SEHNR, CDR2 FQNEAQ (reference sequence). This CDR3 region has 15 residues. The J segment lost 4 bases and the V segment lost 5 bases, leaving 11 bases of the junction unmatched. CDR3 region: CASSPRQGKKYEQYF. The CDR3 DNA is TGTGCCAGCAGCCCCCGACAGGGAAAAAAATACGAGCAGTACTTC.

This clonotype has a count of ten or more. The CDR3: CAISGGLGSGGISAQYF. The CDR3 bases are TGTGCCATCAGTGGAGGACTCGGGAGCGGGGGTATTAGTGCCCAGTACTTC. This rearrangement joins TRBV10-3 to TRBJ2-5; TRBD2 aligns across 8 bases. Germline V lookup: CDR1 ENHRY, CDR2 SYGVKD. The V segment lost 4 bases and the J segment 9 bases; nucleotides outside the gene matches: 19. CDR3 length: 17 amino acids.

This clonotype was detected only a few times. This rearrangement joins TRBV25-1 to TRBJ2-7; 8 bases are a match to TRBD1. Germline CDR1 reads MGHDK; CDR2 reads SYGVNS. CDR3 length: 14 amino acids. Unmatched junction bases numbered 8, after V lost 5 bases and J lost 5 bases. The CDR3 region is CASSSTGGFNEQYF. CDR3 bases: TGTGCCAGCAGTTCAACAGGGGGTTTCAACGAGCAGTACTTC.

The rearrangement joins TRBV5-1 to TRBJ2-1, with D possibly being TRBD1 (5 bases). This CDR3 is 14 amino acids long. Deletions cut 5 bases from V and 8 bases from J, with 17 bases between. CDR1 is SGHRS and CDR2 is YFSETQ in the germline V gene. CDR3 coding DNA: TGCGCCAGCAGAAGGATAGGGGTCCACTATGAGCAGTTCTTC. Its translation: CASRRIGVHYEQFF.

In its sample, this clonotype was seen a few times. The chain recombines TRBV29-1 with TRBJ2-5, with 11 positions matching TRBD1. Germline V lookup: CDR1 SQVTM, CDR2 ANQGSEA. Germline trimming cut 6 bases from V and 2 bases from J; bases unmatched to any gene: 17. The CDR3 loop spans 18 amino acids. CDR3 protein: CSVRSIGQGAPGQETQYF. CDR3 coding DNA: TGCAGCGTCCGATCGATAGGACAGGGGGCGCCGGGGCAAGAGACCCAGTACTTC.

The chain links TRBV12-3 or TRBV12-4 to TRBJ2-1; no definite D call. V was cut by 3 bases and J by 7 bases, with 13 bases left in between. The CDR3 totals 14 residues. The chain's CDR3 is CASSFVSGVNEQFF. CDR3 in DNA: TGTGCCAGCAGTTTTGTCAGTGGAGTTAATGAGCAGTTCTTC.

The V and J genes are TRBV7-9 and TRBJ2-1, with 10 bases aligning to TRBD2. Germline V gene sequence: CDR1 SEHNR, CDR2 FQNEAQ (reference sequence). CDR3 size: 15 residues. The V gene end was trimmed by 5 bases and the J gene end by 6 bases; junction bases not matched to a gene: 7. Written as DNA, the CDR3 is TGTGCCAGCAGCCTTAGCGGGAGGACCCCCAATGAGCAGTTCTTC. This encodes CASSLSGRTPNEQFF. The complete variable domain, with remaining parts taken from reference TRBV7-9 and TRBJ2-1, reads DTGVSQNPRHKITKRGQNVTFRCDPISEHNRLYWYRQTLGQGPEFLTYFQNEAQLEKSRLLSDRFSAERPKGSFSTLEIQRTEQGDSAMYLCASSLSGRTPNEQFFGPGTRLTVL.

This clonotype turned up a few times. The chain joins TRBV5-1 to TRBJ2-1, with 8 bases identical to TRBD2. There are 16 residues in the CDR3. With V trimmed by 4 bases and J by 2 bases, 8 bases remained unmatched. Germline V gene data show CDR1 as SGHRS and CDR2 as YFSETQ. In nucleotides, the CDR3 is TGCGCCAGCAGCCTAAGCGGGGGCCTCCCCTACAATGAGCAGTTCTTC. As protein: CASSLSGGLPYNEQFF.

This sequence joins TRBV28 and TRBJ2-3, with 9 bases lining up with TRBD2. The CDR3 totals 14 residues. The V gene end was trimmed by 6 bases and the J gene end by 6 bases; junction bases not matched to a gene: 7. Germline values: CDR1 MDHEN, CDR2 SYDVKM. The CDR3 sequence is CASRRLAEVDTQYF. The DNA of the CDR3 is TGTGCCAGCAGACGACTAGCGGAGGTTGATACGCAGTATTTT.

DNA of the CDR3: TGTGCCAGCAGCTTAGGTTTCTCTGGGGGCCACGAGCAGTACTTC. Its protein product is CASSLGFSGGHEQYF. The chain couples TRBV7-9 to TRBJ2-7, with D perhaps TRBD1 (6 bases). Germline CDR1 SEHNR, CDR2 FQNEAQ (reference sequence). The CDR3 totals 15 residues. With 1 base removed from V and 5 bases from J, the gap between germline ends came to 15 bases.

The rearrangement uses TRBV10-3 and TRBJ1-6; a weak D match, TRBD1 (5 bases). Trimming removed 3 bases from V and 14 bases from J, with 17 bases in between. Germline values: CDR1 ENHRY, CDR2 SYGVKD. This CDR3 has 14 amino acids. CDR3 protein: CAISEWGGADSLHF. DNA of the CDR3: TGTGCCATCAGTGAATGGGGGGGAGCGGATTCCCTCCACTTT.

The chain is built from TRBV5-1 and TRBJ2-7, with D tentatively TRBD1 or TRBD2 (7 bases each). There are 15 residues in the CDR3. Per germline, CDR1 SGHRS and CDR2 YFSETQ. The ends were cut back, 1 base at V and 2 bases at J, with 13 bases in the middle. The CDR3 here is CASSLTGEGTYEQYF. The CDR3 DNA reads TGCGCCAGCAGCTTGACAGGGGAGGGGACCTACGAGCAGTACTTC.